This TCR beta chain emerged from a study of cytomegalovirus exposure and HLA in healthy donors. PCR involved 60 Vbeta and 13 Jbeta primers. Repertoires were generated with immunoSEQ multiplex PCR, while TCRdb's copy carries only in-frame clones and drops some. Among some 150,000 clones listed, 60% to 85% were seen once. Study-wide findings and caveats: In terms of immune exposure information, only CMV serostatus was available. Equally common other TCR beta chains were less clonally expanded than HLA-associated ones, a later analysis found. A link between a missense DCLRE1C variant and TCR beta V- and J-gene trimming emerged from a later analysis.

The CDR3 spans 13 residues. Between the trimmed V and J ends, which lost 3 bases and 6 bases, there was a span of 11 bases. Germline lookup yields CDR1 LGHNA and CDR2 YSLEER. A remark on this clone: Its matching antigen is unknown.

The chain combines TRBV4-3 with TRBJ1-2; D is unclear. The TCR sequence derives from a male donor in good health and CMV-seronegative. The sample consisted of PBMCs. CDR3 residues: CASSQRLADGYTF. CDR3 coding DNA: TGCGCCAGCAGCCAGAGACTAGCTGATGGCTACACCTTC.